A single sample gave rise to the 8 T cell receptor beta chains below, sequenced in a study of long-term antiretroviral therapy in people with HIV. Assay version v3.0 of immunoSEQ was used, and it was run at survey level. Assay used: immunoSEQ multiplex PCR; TCRdb lists only in-frame clones, some missing. The table shows 20,000 or so clones, with about 79% occurring only once. The material was unsorted PBMCs, obtained 0.1 years before starting antiretroviral therapy. The origin of the receptors is a man younger than 35 with HIV.

The V call is TRBV7-8, the J call TRBJ2-7; possibly TRBD2 for D (6 bases). This CDR3 contains 15 residues. V was clipped by 2 bases and J by 3 bases, with 14 bases between them. The V gene's germline CDR1 is SGHVS and CDR2 FQNEAQ. Here the CDR3 reads CASSLRAAGLYEQYF. CDR3 in DNA: TGTGCCAGCAGCTTAAGGGCAGCGGGCCTCTACGAGCAGTACTTC.

This chain connects TRBV7-3 to TRBJ1-1; no definite D call. Germline V gene sequence: CDR1 SGHTA, CDR2 FQGTGA. This CDR3 is built from 13 residues. V was trimmed by 2 bases and J by 5 bases, leaving 9 bases between them. In DNA, the CDR3 is TGTGCCAGCAGCTTAGGGAGGAGGACTGAAGCTTTCTTT. It yields the protein CASSLGRRTEAFF.

This sequence joins TRBV9 and TRBJ1-1; the match to TRBD1 covers 7 bases. CDR3 length: 14 amino acids. Germline values: CDR1 SGDLS, CDR2 YYNGEE. V trimming: 4 bases; J trimming: 11 bases; junction bases outside the gene matches: 14. CDR3 residues: CASSPRQGLSTAFF. CDR3 nucleotides: TGTGCCAGCAGCCCCCGACAGGGCCTATCCACGGCTTTCTTT.

V and J are TRBV6-4 and TRBJ2-3, with TRBD1 matching over 9 bases. Unmatched junction bases numbered 2, after V lost 4 bases and J lost 0 bases. The CDR3 totals 15 residues. Germline V gives CDR1 MRHNA, CDR2 SNTAGT. CDR3 nucleotide sequence: TGTGCCAGCAGTGTTGGGACAGGGAGCACAGATACGCAGTATTTT. It translates to CASSVGTGSTDTQYF.

The genes are TRBV4-3 and TRBJ1-1, with D unresolved. Trimming took 0 bases from V and 1 from J, leaving 6 bases between them. The germline CDR1 and CDR2 sequences are LGHNA and YSLEER. The CDR3 is 14 amino acids. The CDR3 reads CASSQEPGNTEAFF. The CDR3 region has the DNA TGCGCCAGCAGCCAAGAACCGGGGAACACTGAAGCTTTCTTT.

V and J are TRBV28 and TRBJ2-7, with D unclear. CDR1 is MDHEN and CDR2 is SYDVKM in the germline V gene. There are 14 residues in the CDR3. With 6 bases removed from V and 1 base from J, the gap between germline ends came to 13 bases. The DNA for the CDR3 is TGTGCCAGCAGCGTCATGGGCTTATCCTACGAGCAGTACTTC. This sequence encodes CASSVMGLSYEQYF.

The V call is TRBV11-2, the J call TRBJ2-2, with TRBD1 matching 9 bases. CDR3 length: 18 amino acids. Unmatched junction bases numbered 9, after V lost 1 base and J lost 3 bases. Germline values: CDR1 SGHAT, CDR2 FQNNGV. CDR3 nucleotides: TGTGCCAGCAGCTTAGTTCCGGGACAGGGAATCGACACCGGGGAGCTGTTTTTT. Translating it yields CASSLVPGQGIDTGELFF.

The CDR3 is CASSMVGVGAYNEQFF. The CDR3 region has the DNA TGTGCCAGTAGTATGGTTGGGGTGGGCGCCTACAATGAGCAGTTCTTC. The rearrangement joins TRBV19 to TRBJ2-1; D unclear. From germline, CDR1 is LNHDA and CDR2 SQIVND (reference sequence). Trimming stripped 3 bases from V and 2 bases from J, with 14 bases between. This CDR3 has 16 residues.